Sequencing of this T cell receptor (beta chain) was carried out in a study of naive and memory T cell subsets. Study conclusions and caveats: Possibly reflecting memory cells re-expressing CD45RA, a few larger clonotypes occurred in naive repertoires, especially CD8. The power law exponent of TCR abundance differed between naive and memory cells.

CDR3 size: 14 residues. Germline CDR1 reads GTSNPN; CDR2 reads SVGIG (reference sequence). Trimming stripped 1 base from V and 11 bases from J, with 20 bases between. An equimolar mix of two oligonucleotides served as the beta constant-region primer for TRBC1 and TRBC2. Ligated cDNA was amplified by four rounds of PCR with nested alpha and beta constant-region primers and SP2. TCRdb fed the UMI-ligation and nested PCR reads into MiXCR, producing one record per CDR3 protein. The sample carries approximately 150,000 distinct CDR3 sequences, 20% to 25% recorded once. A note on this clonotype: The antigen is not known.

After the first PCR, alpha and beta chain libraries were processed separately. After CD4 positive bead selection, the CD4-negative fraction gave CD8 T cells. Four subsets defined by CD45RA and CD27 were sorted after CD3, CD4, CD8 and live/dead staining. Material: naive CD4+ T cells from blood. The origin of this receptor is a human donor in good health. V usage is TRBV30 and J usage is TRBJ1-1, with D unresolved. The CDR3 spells CAWSGPDLGPPAFF. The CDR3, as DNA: TGTGCCTGGAGTGGCCCTGACCTCGGACCCCCCGCTTTCTTT.